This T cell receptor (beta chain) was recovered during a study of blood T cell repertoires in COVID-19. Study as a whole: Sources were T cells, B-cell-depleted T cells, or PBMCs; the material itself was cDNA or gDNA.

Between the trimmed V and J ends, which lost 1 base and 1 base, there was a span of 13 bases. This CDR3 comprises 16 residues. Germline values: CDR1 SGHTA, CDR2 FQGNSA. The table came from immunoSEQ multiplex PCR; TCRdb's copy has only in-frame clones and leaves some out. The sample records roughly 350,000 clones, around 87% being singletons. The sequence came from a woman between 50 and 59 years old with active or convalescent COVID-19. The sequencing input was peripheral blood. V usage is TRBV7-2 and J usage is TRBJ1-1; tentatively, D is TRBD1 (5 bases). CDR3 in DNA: TGTGCCAGCAGCTTAGTTGGGGGGGGGACGAACACTGAAGCTTTCTTT. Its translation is CASSLVGGGTNTEAFF.